The present entry profiles one T cell receptor (beta chain) with its context. The antigen remains unidentified. UMIs and sample barcodes were carried by the TCR alpha and TCR beta cDNA libraries that 5'RACE produced using constant-segment primers. TCRdb re-called the 5' RACE reads through MiXCR, storing one row per CDR3 protein. The table lists about 150,000 distinct CDR3 sequences, under 25% of them singletons, with around 2.4% in the top ten. The entry originates in a study of T-cell memory formation after mild COVID-19. Background on the study: Each donor largely had its own TCR clusters.

Findings of the study overall: Day 15 to 85 contracting clones showed balanced CD4/CD8; later expanders leaned CD4+.

The receptor was derived from an adult woman who had mild COVID-19 (a few samples of this study predate the infection). Cell type and time point are not known. The sample consisted of PBMCs or a T cell subset sorted from them (not recorded which).

The CDR3 loop reads CSAADPAKNIQYF. The CDR3 DNA reads TGCAGTGCCGCGGACCCTGCTAAAAACATTCAGTACTTC. V usage is TRBV20-1 and J usage is TRBJ2-4; D is undetermined. V was pared by 6 bases and J by 4 bases, with 13 bases between. This CDR3 region has 13 residues. The germline V gene encodes CDR1 DFQATT and CDR2 SNEGSKA (reference sequence).